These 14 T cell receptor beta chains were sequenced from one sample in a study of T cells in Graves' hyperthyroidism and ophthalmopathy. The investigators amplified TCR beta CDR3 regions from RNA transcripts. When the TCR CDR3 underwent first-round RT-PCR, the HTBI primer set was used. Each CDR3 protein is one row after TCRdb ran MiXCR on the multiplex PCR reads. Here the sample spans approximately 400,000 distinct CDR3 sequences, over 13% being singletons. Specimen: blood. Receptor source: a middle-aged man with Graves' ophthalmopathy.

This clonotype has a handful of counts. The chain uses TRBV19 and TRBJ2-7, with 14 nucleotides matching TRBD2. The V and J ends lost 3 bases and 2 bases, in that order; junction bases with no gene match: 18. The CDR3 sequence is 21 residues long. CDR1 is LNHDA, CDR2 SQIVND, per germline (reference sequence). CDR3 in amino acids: CASSMGRFPGLAGARPYEQYF. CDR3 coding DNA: TGTGCCAGTAGTATGGGGCGATTCCCGGGACTAGCGGGAGCACGGCCCTACGAGCAGTACTTC.

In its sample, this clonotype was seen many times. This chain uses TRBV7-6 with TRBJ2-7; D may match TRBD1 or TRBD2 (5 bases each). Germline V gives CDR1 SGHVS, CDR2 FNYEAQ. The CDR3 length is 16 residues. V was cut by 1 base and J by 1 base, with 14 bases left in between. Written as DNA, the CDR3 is TGTGCCAGCAGCTTAGACGGGGCGGTAGGATCCTACGAGCAGTACTTC. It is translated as CASSLDGAVGSYEQYF.

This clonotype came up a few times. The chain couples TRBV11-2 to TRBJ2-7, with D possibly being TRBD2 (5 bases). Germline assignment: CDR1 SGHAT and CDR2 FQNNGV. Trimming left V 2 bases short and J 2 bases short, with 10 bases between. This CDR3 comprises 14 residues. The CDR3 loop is CASSLSGSPYEQYF. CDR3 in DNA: TGTGCCAGCAGCTTAAGCGGATCACCCTACGAGCAGTACTTC. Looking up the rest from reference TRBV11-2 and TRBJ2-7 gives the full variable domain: EAGVAQSPRYKIIEKRQSVAFWCNPISGHATLYWYQQILGQGPKLLIQFQNNGVVDDSQLPKDRFSAERLKGVDSTLKIQPAKLEDSAVYLCASSLSGSPYEQYFGPGTRLTVT.

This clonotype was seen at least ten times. CDR3 bases: TGTGCCACCAGTGATAACAGGGCTCGCACAGATACGCAGTATTTT. This translates into CATSDNRARTDTQYF. The chain couples TRBV24-1 to TRBJ2-3; D may be TRBD1 (6 bases). This CDR3 is 15 amino acids long. Trimming took 3 bases from V and 1 from J, leaving 10 bases between them. The V gene's germline CDR1 is KGHDR and CDR2 SFDVKD.

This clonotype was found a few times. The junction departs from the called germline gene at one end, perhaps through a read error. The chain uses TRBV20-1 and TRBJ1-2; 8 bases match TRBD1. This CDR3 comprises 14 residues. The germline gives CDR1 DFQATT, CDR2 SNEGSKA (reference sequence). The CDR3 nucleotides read TGCAGTGTTAGAGTAATTCAGGGGGCGGGCGGCTACACCTTC. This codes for CSVRVIQGAGGYTF.

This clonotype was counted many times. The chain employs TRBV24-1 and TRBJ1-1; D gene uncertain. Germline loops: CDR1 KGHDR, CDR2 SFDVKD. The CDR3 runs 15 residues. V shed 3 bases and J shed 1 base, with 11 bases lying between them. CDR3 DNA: TGTGCCACCAGTGATCCAACGACACCGAACACTGAAGCTTTCTTT. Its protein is CATSDPTTPNTEAFF.

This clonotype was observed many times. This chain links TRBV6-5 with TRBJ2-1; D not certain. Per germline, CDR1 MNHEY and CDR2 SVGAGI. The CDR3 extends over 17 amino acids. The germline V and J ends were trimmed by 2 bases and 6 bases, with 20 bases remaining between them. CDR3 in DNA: TGTGCCAGCAGTTACATCATCCGAGCGAGCCGAGGCAATGAGCAGTTCTTC. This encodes CASSYIIRASRGNEQFF.

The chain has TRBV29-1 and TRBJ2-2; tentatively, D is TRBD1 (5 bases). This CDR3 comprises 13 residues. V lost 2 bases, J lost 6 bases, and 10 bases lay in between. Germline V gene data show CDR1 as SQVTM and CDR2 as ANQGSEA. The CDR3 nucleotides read TGCAGCGTTGAAAGGGTGGGGCCCGGGGAGCTGTTTTTT. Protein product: CSVERVGPGELFF.

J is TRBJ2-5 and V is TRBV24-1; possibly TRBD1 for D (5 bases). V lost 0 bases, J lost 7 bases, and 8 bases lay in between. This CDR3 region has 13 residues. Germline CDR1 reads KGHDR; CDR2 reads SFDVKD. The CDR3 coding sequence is TGTGCCACCAGTGATTTGCTCACAGGGACCCAGTACTTC. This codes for CATSDLLTGTQYF.

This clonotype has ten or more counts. The CDR3 is CASSLAGGPWAEAFF. The CDR3 bases are TGCGCCAGCAGCTTGGCCGGGGGGCCATGGGCTGAAGCTTTCTTT. The chain couples TRBV5-1 to TRBJ1-1; the D gene is possibly TRBD1 (6 bases). Per germline, CDR1 SGHRS and CDR2 YFSETQ. The V and J ends lost 0 bases and 6 bases respectively, with 15 bases between them. CDR3 length equals 15 residues.

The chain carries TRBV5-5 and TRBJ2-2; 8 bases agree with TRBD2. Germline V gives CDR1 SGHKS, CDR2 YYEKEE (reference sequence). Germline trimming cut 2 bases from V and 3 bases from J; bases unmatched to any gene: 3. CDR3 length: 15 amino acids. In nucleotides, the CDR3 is TGTGCCAGCAGCTTACTAGCGGAGTACACCGGGGAGCTGTTTTTT. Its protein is CASSLLAEYTGELFF.

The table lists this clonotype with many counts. CDR3 loop: CSASGRVLDTQYF. In nucleotides, the CDR3 is TGCAGTGCTAGCGGGAGAGTGTTAGATACGCAGTATTTT. This chain uses TRBV20-1 with TRBJ2-3, with D possibly being TRBD2 (6 bases). CDR3 length equals 13 residues. CDR1 and CDR2 (germline): DFQATT, SNEGSKA (reference sequence). Trimming shortened V by 3 bases and J by 5 bases, and 12 bases separated the two germline ends.

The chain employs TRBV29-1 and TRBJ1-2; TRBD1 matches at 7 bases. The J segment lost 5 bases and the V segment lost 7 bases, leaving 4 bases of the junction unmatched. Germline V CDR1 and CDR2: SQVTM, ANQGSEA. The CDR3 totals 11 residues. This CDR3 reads CSAGQEYGYTF. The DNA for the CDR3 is TGCAGCGCCGGACAGGAGTATGGCTACACCTTC.

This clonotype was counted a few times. CDR3 in DNA: TGTGCTAGTGGGGACCACACCGGGGAGCTGTTTTTT. This sequence encodes CASGDHTGELFF. The rearrangement uses TRBV12-5 and TRBJ2-2, with D hard to call. The germline V gene has CDR1 LGHNT and CDR2 FRNRAP. The CDR3 is 12 amino acids. Deletions cut 6 bases from V and 3 bases from J, with 5 bases between.